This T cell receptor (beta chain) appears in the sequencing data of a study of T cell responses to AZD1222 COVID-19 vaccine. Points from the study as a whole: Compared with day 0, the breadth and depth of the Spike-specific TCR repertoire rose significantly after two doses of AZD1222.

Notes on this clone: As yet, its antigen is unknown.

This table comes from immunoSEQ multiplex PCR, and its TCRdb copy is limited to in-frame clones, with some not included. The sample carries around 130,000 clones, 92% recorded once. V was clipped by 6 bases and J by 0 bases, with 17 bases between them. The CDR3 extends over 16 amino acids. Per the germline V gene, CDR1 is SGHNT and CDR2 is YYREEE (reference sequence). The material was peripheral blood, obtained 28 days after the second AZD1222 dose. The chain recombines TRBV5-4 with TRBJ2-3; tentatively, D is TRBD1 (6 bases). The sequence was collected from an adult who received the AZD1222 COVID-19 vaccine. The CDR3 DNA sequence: TGTGCCAGCAACCCTAAACAGGGTTTGAGCACAGATACGCAGTATTTT. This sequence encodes CASNPKQGLSTDTQYF.